The 25 T cell receptor beta chains listed next were all sequenced from one sample in a study of T-cell reconstitution after alpha-beta-depleted transplantation in children. Preparation of the TCRbeta library involved a method that used unique molecular identifiers. TCRdb fed the PCR reads into MiXCR, producing one record per CDR3 protein. The table lists roughly 340,000 distinct CDR3 sequences, about 16% of them singletons, with roughly 40% in the top ten. Sequenced material: PBMCs, mostly from graft donor cells, taken 360 days after TCRalphabeta/CD19-depleted stem cell transplant. The receptors were sampled from a male patient aged 2 to 10 who had a stem cell transplant for acute lymphoblastic leukemia, so the T cells may come from the graft donor.

This clonotype was detected only a few times. The gene calls are TRBV20-1 and TRBJ2-7; maybe TRBD2 (6 bases). The CDR3 contains 13 residues. V was shortened by 6 bases and J by 3 bases, with 15 bases between the two germline ends. CDR1 is DFQATT and CDR2 is SNEGSKA in the germline V gene (reference sequence). CDR3 protein: CSARAGRVYEQYF. In nucleotides, the CDR3 is TGCAGTGCCCGAGCGGGCCGGGTCTACGAGCAGTACTTC.

The rearrangement joins TRBV5-6 to TRBJ1-2, with D unresolved. Germline assignment: CDR1 SGHDT and CDR2 YYEEEE. V lost 0 bases and J 6 bases, leaving 3 bases between the germline ends. The CDR3 length is 11 residues. CDR3 bases: TGTGCCAGCAGCTTGGCGAATGGCTACACCTTC. It is translated as CASSLANGYTF.

The sample holds many counts of this clonotype. The rearrangement joins TRBV7-3 to TRBJ2-3, with 8 bases fitting TRBD2. CDR3 size: 16 residues. Trimming at V came to 3 bases and at J to 5 bases, leaving 10 bases not matched to a gene. Germline CDR1 and CDR2: SGHTA and FQGTGA. The CDR3 sequence is CASSFAGGAGEDTQYF. CDR3 nucleotide sequence: TGTGCCAGCAGCTTCGCCGGGGGGGCGGGAGAAGATACGCAGTATTTT.

This chain links TRBV5-6 with TRBJ2-1; TRBD2 agrees at 10 bases. This CDR3 contains 15 residues. Germline CDR1 and CDR2: SGHDT and YYEEEE. V lost 2 bases to trimming and J lost 8 bases; unmatched junction nucleotides: 7. The CDR3 DNA reads TGTGCCAGCAGCTTTGCTAGCGGGAGAGAAGATGAGCAGTTCTTC. Its protein product is CASSFASGREDEQFF.

The V call is TRBV30, the J call TRBJ2-2; D gene ambiguous. The CDR3 loop spans 13 amino acids. CDR1 GTSNPN and CDR2 SVGIG come from the germline V gene (reference sequence). The V end was cut by 0 bases, the J end by 7 bases, with 9 bases between. CDR3 nucleotides: TGTGCCTGGAGTGTACGGATTGACGGGGAGCTGTTTTTT. It specifies CAWSVRIDGELFF.

This clonotype was seen more than once but under ten times. The V gene is TRBV5-6, the J gene TRBJ2-7, with D uncertain. CDR3 length: 13 residues. The germline V and J ends were trimmed by 2 bases and 3 bases, with 9 bases remaining between them. The V gene's germline CDR1 is SGHDT and CDR2 YYEEEE. The DNA of the CDR3 is TGTGCCAGCAGCTTCCCCCTTCTCTACGAGCAGTACTTC. Translated: CASSFPLLYEQYF.

This clonotype has ten or more counts. This chain joins TRBV20-1 and TRBJ2-7; D remains ambiguous. The germline V gene encodes CDR1 DFQATT and CDR2 SNEGSKA (reference sequence). V lost 6 bases, J lost 7 bases, and 16 bases lay in between. CDR3 length: 12 amino acids. DNA for the CDR3: TGCAGTGCCGCGAGTCAGGATTGGGAGCAGTACTTC. Residues: CSAASQDWEQYF.

A word on this clonotype: A much larger clone lies a single base off, so this may be a read error. The final CDR3 position lacks the conserved phenylalanine or tryptophan, pointing to a likely read error. The chain carries TRBV4-1 and TRBJ2-1; D gene unclear. Germline V CDR1 and CDR2: MGHRA, YSYEKL. The CDR3 has 13 residues. V lost 0 bases and J lost 10, with 10 bases in between. CDR3: CASSQESRREQFL. The CDR3 DNA reads TGCGCCAGCAGCCAAGAGTCCCGGAGAGAGCAGTTCTTG.

The V gene is TRBV9, the J gene TRBJ2-1; the match to TRBD1 covers 8 bases. Germline loops: CDR1 SGDLS, CDR2 YYNGEE. The CDR3 consists of 19 residues. Trimming took 4 bases from V and 2 from J; bases not matched to a gene: 17. This chain's CDR3 is CASSPPGRGLRTTYNEQFF. For the CDR3, the DNA is TGTGCCAGCAGCCCCCCGGGCAGGGGGCTAAGAACTACCTACAATGAGCAGTTCTTC.

This chain uses TRBV29-1 with TRBJ2-1; no clear D gene. CDR3 length: 12 amino acids. V was pared by 4 bases and J by 8 bases, with 12 bases between. The germline V gene has CDR1 SQVTM and CDR2 ANQGSEA. This CDR3 is CSVASVPDEQFF. In nucleotides, the CDR3 is TGCAGCGTTGCCTCCGTTCCGGATGAGCAGTTCTTC.

This chain joins TRBV29-1 and TRBJ2-5; D unclear. Germline V CDR1 and CDR2: SQVTM, ANQGSEA. The germline V and J ends were trimmed by 6 bases and 6 bases, with 17 bases remaining between them. The CDR3 has 13 amino acids. This CDR3 is CSVAEGGPQTQYF. In DNA form, the CDR3 reads TGCAGCGTGGCCGAAGGTGGGCCCCAGACCCAGTACTTC.

The J gene is TRBJ2-7, the V gene TRBV6-2 or TRBV6-3, with a weak D call TRBD2 (5 bases). V was clipped by 7 bases and J by 3 bases, with 13 bases between them. CDR1 and CDR2 (germline): MNHEY, SVGEGT. The CDR3 is 13 residues long. CDR3 in DNA: TGTGCCAGCAAGAACGACTATATCTACGAGCAGTACTTC. Protein product: CASKNDYIYEQYF.

This chain links TRBV27 with TRBJ2-7, with D perhaps TRBD1 (5 bases). Germline CDR1 reads MNHEY; CDR2 reads SMNVEV (reference sequence). CDR3 size: 14 residues. The V gene lost 8 bases and the J gene lost 2 bases, with 16 bases spanning the gap. CDR3 sequence reads: CASGSRVGAYEQYF. In DNA form, the CDR3 reads TGTGCCAGCGGCAGCAGGGTAGGGGCCTACGAGCAGTACTTC.

This clonotype was seen only a few times. V usage is TRBV10-3 and J usage is TRBJ2-7; D possibly corresponds to TRBD1 (6 bases). Germline V lookup: CDR1 ENHRY, CDR2 SYGVKD. CDR3 length: 15 residues. V was cut by 1 base and J by 3 bases, with 13 bases left in between. CDR3 in amino acids: CAISEYPGVDYEQYF. Here the CDR3 DNA reads TGTGCCATCAGTGAGTATCCAGGGGTCGACTACGAGCAGTACTTC.

V usage is TRBV11-2 and J usage is TRBJ2-5; 14 bases fit TRBD2. Germline lookup yields CDR1 SGHAT and CDR2 FQNNGV. V dropped 1 base and J dropped 4; count of bases not matched to a gene: 8. The CDR3 consists of 18 residues. The CDR3 nucleotides are TGTGCCAGCAGCTTAGTATGGGGACTAGCGGGAGTCAGAGAGACCCAGTACTTC. Encoded protein: CASSLVWGLAGVRETQYF. Together with reference TRBV11-2 and TRBJ2-5, the CDR3 gives the full variable domain: EAGVAQSPRYKIIEKRQSVAFWCNPISGHATLYWYQQILGQGPKLLIQFQNNGVVDDSQLPKDRFSAERLKGVDSTLKIQPAKLEDSAVYLCASSLVWGLAGVRETQYFGPGTRLLVL.

This clonotype was seen repeatedly, ten times or more. The chain recombines TRBV12-3 or TRBV12-4 with TRBJ2-5; 9 nucleotides line up with TRBD1. The CDR3 runs 16 residues. The junction had 9 bases not matched to a gene; V was cut back by 3 bases and J by 4 bases. CDR3 coding DNA: TGTGCCAGCAGTTTCCGGGACAGGGACCAGAGAGAGACCCAGTACTTC. As protein: CASSFRDRDQRETQYF.

This clonotype has only a few counts. This chain links TRBV4-1 with TRBJ2-7, with 12 nucleotides matching TRBD2. Germline V gene sequence: CDR1 MGHRA, CDR2 YSYEKL. V lost 0 bases and J lost 6; bases outside the gene matches: 9. CDR3 size: 17 residues. The CDR3 DNA is TGCGCCAGCAGCCAAGATCCTTGGACTAGCGGGGTCGGCGAGCAGTACTTC. Its protein product is CASSQDPWTSGVGEQYF.

With regard to this clonotype: The junction departs from the called germline gene at one end, perhaps through a read error. The chain combines TRBV7-7 with TRBJ1-5; 10 positions agree with TRBD1. Germline V gene data show CDR1 as SSHAT and CDR2 as FNYEAQ (reference sequence). This CDR3 region has 19 residues. CDR3 residues: CASSCDGTGDLYSNQPQHF. CDR3 nucleotides: TGTGCTAGCAGTTGTGACGGGACAGGGGACCTATATAGCAATCAGCCCCAGCATTTT.

This clonotype was recorded at least ten times. One end of the junction fails to match germline, which may point to a read error. The J gene is TRBJ2-3, the V gene TRBV7-9; D is unclear. Germline values: CDR1 SEHNR, CDR2 FQNEAQ (reference sequence). This CDR3 is 12 amino acids long. The CDR3 DNA reads as TGCGCCAGCAGCCCTCCCACAGATACGCAGTATTTT. Translated, it gives CASSPPTDTQYF.

This clonotype was seen once. The rearrangement links TRBV4-3 to TRBJ1-2; D uncertain. Trimming pared 1 base from V and 5 bases from J, leaving 11 bases between. The CDR3 sequence is 14 residues long. Per germline, CDR1 LGHNA and CDR2 YSLEER. Written as DNA, the CDR3 is TGCGCCAGCAGCCAAGTAGGGCGCCAATATGGCTACACCTTC. Translated: CASSQVGRQYGYTF.

This clonotype was counted a few times. The J gene is TRBJ2-2, the V gene TRBV5-1; possibly TRBD1 for D (5 bases). CDR3 length equals 17 residues. Deletions cut 4 bases from V and 0 bases from J, with 16 bases between. Germline values: CDR1 SGHRS, CDR2 YFSETQ. CDR3 sequence reads: CASSPRPLTANTGELFF. In DNA form, the CDR3 reads TGCGCCAGCAGCCCCCGGCCCTTGACAGCGAACACCGGGGAGCTGTTTTTT.

This chain connects TRBV28 to TRBJ2-7, with 8 bases matching TRBD2. Trimming took 2 bases from V and 2 from J; bases not matched to a gene: 8. This CDR3 contains 16 residues. CDR1 is MDHEN, CDR2 SYDVKM, per germline. CDR3 in amino acids: CASSLTTSGTTYEQYF. In nucleotides, the CDR3 is TGTGCCAGCAGTTTAACCACTAGCGGAACCACCTACGAGCAGTACTTC. The complete variable domain, with remaining parts taken from reference TRBV28 and TRBJ2-7, reads DVKVTQSSRYLVKRTGEKVFLECVQDMDHENMFWYRQDPGLGLRLIYFSYDVKMKEKGDIPEGYSVSREKKERFSLILESASTNQTSMYLCASSLTTSGTTYEQYFGPGTRLTVT.

V and J are TRBV11-2 and TRBJ2-3, with 10 bases fitting TRBD2. The CDR3 sequence is 14 residues long. J lost 4 bases, V lost 3 bases, and 1 base had no gene match. Germline CDR1 and CDR2: SGHAT and FQNNGV. The CDR3 region is CASSFSGRPDTQYF. Here the CDR3 DNA reads TGTGCCAGCAGCTTTAGCGGGAGGCCAGATACGCAGTATTTT.

The chain carries TRBV10-3 and TRBJ2-3, with D possibly being TRBD2 (6 bases). This CDR3 spans 15 amino acids. Trimming removed 0 bases at V and 7 bases at J, with 14 bases between. Germline V lookup: CDR1 ENHRY, CDR2 SYGVKD. The CDR3 DNA is TGTGCCATCAGTGAGTCCCCGGACTACTCGAATACGCAGTATTTT. This gives the protein CAISESPDYSNTQYF.

The V and J genes are TRBV9 and TRBJ2-7, with D perhaps given as TRBD1 or TRBD2 (5 bases each). Germline V gene data show CDR1 as SGDLS and CDR2 as YYNGEE. The length of the CDR3 is 16 residues. The V and J ends lost 0 bases and 3 bases respectively, with 16 bases between them. This CDR3 reads CASSVGDQAVDYEQYF. The CDR3 region has the DNA TGTGCCAGCAGCGTAGGGGACCAGGCGGTCGACTACGAGCAGTACTTC.